This TCR beta chain was sequenced during a study of cytomegalovirus exposure and HLA in healthy donors. Findings of the study overall: An observed cluster of highly shared sequence variants was recorded as a likely sequencing artifact.

This clone was seen more than once but under ten times. The antigen is undetermined. The PCR contained 60 Vbeta and 13 Jbeta primers. Data came from immunoSEQ multiplex PCR; TCRdb stores just in-frame clones and leaves some out. The table includes about 200,000 clones, roughly 86% detected once. Trimming at V came to 2 bases and at J to 7 bases, leaving 11 bases not matched to a gene. This CDR3 is 17 amino acids long. CDR1 and CDR2 from the germline V gene are MNHEY and SMNVEV (reference sequence). The sample consisted of PBMCs. The TCR was taken from a man aged 40-49 years in good health and CMV-seropositive. J is TRBJ2-1 and V is TRBV27; 10 bases match TRBD2. The CDR3 DNA sequence: TGTGCCAGCAGTTTAAGTTTTCGGGCTAGCGGGAGTAATGAGCAGTTCTTC. It is translated as CASSLSFRASGSNEQFF.